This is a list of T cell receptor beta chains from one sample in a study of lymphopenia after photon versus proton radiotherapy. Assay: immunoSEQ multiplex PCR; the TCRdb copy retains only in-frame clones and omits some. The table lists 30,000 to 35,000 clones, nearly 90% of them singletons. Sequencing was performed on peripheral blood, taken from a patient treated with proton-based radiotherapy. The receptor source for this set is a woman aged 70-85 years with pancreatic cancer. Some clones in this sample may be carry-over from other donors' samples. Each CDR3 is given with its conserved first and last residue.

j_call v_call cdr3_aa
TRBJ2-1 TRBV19 CASRRERASYNEQFF
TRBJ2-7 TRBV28 CASRDRETYYEQYF
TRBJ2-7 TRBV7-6 CASSLVGTGGFYEQYF
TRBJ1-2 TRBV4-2 CASSRSLGQGIDGYTF
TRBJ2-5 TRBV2 CASSLQGPQETQYF
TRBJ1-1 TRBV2 CASRQENTEAFF
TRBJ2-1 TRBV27 CASKPEGGHYNEQFF
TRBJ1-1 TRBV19 CASSLDRGNTEAFF
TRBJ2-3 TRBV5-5 CASSLTSGRADTQYF
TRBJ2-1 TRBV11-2 CASSLGSRVYNEQFF
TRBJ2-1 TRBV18 CASSPPGSGGFNEQFF
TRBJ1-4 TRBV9 CASSALQGYGEKLFF
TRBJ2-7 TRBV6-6 CASSSITGDYEQYF
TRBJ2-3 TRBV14 CASSQDGLADTQYF
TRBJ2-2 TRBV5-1 CASSLFWEGTGELFF
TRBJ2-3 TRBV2 CASTTGVTDTQYF
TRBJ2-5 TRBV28 CASTTFGGGGQETQYF
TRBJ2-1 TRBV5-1 CASSLDGSSSYNEQFF
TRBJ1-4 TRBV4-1 CASSQRQGAGEKLFF
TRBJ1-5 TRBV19 CACGGASNQPQHF
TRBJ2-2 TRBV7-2 CASSGTGRGELFF
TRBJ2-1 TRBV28 CASSQYQGAREQFF
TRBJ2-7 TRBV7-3 CASSLNRGAEQYF
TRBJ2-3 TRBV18 CASSPQETDTQYF
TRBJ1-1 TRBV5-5 CASSLTVNTEAFF
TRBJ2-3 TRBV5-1 CASSTGQGAIADTQYF
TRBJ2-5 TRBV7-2 CASSFDRGPETQYF
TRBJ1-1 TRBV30 CAWSIQDQGGAFF
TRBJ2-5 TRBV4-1 CASSQAVAGGRETQYF
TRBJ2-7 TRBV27 CASSPTGVIPYEQYF
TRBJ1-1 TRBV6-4 CASSDSSKGTEAFF
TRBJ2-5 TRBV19 CASSPQGKETQYF
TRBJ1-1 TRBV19 CASKRTGTNTEAFF
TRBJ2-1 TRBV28 CASRHYQGLSSYNEQFF
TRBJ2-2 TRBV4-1 CASSQDLGLWRAGELFF
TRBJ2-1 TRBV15 CATSELAGPRREQFF
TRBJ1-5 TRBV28 CASRPDLSANQPQHF
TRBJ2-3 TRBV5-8 CASSLEGGSTDTQYF
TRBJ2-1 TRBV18 CASSPDRVVGNEQFF
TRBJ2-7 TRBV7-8 CASSFPSGSHEQYF
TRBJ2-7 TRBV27 CASSPQPFPVEQYF
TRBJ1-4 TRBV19 CASSMGQGDEKLFF
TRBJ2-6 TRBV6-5 CASSYEADGANVLTF
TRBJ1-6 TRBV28 CASSLSGDNSPLHF
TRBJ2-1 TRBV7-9 CASSRQGSYNEQFF
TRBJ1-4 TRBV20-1 CSAPSNEKLFF
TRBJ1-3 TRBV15 CATSRVGGSGNTIYF
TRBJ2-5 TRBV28 CASSSQDRVGETQYF